Listed here is a single TCR beta chain. Authors' methods: For nucleated cells, counts were estimated from reference gene primer amplification. Clones were read by immunoSEQ multiplex PCR, and TCRdb kept only the in-frame ones, dropping some. That table is the source of V, J and clone size, and D and trimming were worked out from the DNA. The table lists 240,000 or so clones, 86% of them singletons. The CDR3 spans 14 residues. Trimming cost V 7 bases and J 1 base; bases outside gene matches: 4. CDR1 is SGHRS, CDR2 YFSETQ, per germline. This record comes from a study of blood T cell repertoires in COVID-19. Study information: COVID-19 samples from acute and convalescent phases originated in the United States, Italy and Spain. Nucleic acid was either cDNA or gDNA, and it came from T cells, B-cell-depleted T cells, or PBMCs.

Participants were aged about 18 to 90 years from some 24 US areas. The clonotype comes from a woman aged 50 to 65 who had recovered from COVID-19. The sample taken for sequencing was PBMCs or T cells enriched from blood (not recorded which). The chain has TRBV5-1 and TRBJ1-1, with TRBD1 matching over 10 bases. Here the CDR3 reads CASQRQGANTEAFF. For the CDR3, the DNA is TGCGCCAGCCAGCGACAGGGGGCGAACACTGAAGCTTTCTTT. Complete variable domain (other parts from reference TRBV5-1 and TRBJ1-1): KAGVTQTPRYLIKTRGQQVTLSCSPISGHRSVSWYQQTPGQGLQFLFEYFSETQRNKGNFPGRFSGRQFSNSRSEMNVSTLELGDSALYLCASQRQGANTEAFFGQGTRLTVV.